This paragraph covers one TCR beta chain sequence. Its antigen remains unknown. The data belong to a study of T cell repertoires in cytomegalovirus infection. Using its own MiXCR run on the reads, TCRdb lists one record per CDR3 protein. This table has around 310,000 distinct CDR3 sequences, about 28% appearing once. Study-wide findings and caveats: Identification of carriers of CMV plus the relevant HLA was performed using cumulative public TCR beta family frequency.

The germline V gene has CDR1 SGHNT and CDR2 YYREEE (reference sequence). The CDR3 has 17 residues. With 0 bases clipped from V and 9 bases from J, the junction kept 12 bases outside the gene matches. Sequenced material: cultured PBMCs, taken from culture after CMV antigen stimulation. The TCR comes from a human donor in good health (CMV status not recorded). Some clones in this sample may be carry-over from other donors' samples. The chain combines TRBV5-4 with TRBJ2-1; 10 bases match TRBD1. In DNA form, the CDR3 reads TGTGCCAGCAGCTTGGGGCGGGACAGGGGAGCCCTCAGTGAGCAGTTCTTC. Translated: CASSLGRDRGALSEQFF.